The clone carrying this T cell receptor beta chain has only a few counts. Its antigen is unidentified. MiXCR was run by TCRdb on the reads, yielding one entry per CDR3 protein. The sample consists of about 920,000 distinct CDR3 sequences, about a third of them appearing once. Trimming cost V 4 bases and J 0 bases; bases outside gene matches: 8. The germline V gene has CDR1 LGHNA and CDR2 YSLEER. The CDR3 covers 17 residues. This specimen comes from a study of T cell repertoires in cytomegalovirus infection. The sequence came from a human donor in good health (CMV status not recorded). Some clones in this sample may be carry-over from other donors' samples. The sequences come from cultured CD8+ T cells from PBMCs, collected from culture after CMV antigen stimulation. The V gene is TRBV4-3, the J gene TRBJ2-1; 8 bases fit TRBD2. The CDR3, as DNA: TGCGCCAGCAGCCCGAGAATCGCGGGGGGCTCCTACAATGAGCAGTTCTTC. The encoded protein is CASSPRIAGGSYNEQFF.